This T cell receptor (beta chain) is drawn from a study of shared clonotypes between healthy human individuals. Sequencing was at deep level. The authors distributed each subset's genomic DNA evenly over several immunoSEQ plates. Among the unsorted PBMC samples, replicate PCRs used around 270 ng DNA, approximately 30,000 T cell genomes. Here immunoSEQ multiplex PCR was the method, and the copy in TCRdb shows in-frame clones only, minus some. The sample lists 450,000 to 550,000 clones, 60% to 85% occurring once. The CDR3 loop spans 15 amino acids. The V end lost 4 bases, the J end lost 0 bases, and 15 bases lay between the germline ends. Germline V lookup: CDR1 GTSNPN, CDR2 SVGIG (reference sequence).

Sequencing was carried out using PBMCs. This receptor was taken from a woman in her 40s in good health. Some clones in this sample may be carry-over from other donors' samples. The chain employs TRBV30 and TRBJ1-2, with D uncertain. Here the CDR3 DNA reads TGTGCCTGGAACTTGCCAACAACCGCTAACTATGGCTACACCTTC. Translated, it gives CAWNLPTTANYGYTF.